The rows below give T cell receptor beta chains drawn from one sample of a study of tumor-infiltrating lymphocytes in primary liver carcinoma. TCRdb itself ran the multiplex PCR reads through MiXCR, one entry per CDR3 protein. The table includes 300,000 to 350,000 distinct CDR3 sequences, about two thirds detected once. The sequencing input was peripheral blood. These TCRs come from a middle-aged man with primary liver carcinoma and hepatitis B virus infection. CDR3s include the opening cysteine and the closing phenylalanine or tryptophan. The D gene is left open where the match is weak. Rows may omit the clone size; those that give it use once, few, many or a size class.

CDR3 protein: CASSSAGNSGETQYF
CDR3 DNA: TGTGCCAGCAGTTCGGCGGGGAATTCGGGAGAGACCCAGTACTTC
D gene: NA
clone size: few
J gene: TRBJ2-5
V gene: TRBV7-9

CDR3 protein: CASSYSRDSSFGYTF
CDR3 DNA: TGTGCCAGCAGTTACTCTAGGGACAGTAGTTTTGGCTACACCTTC
D gene: TRBD1
clone size: NA
J gene: TRBJ1-2
V gene: TRBV6-5

CDR3 protein: CASSEEGYEQYF
CDR3 DNA: TGTGCCAGCAGTGAAGAAGGATACGAGCAGTACTTC
D gene: NA
clone size: many
J gene: TRBJ2-7
V gene: TRBV6-1

CDR3 protein: CASSYFYNRGQVGAFF
CDR3 DNA: TGTGCCAGCAGTTACTTCTACAACAGGGGGCAAGTGGGAGCTTTCTTT
D gene: TRBD1
clone size: many
J gene: TRBJ1-1
V gene: TRBV6-6

CDR3 protein: CASNPRWDRSEIQHF
CDR3 DNA: TGTGCCAGCAACCCTCGTTGGGATAGATCAGAGATCCAGCACTTC
D gene: NA
clone size: NA
J gene: TRBJ2-5
V gene: TRBV11-2

CDR3 protein: CASRYVTSGTYNEQFF
CDR3 DNA: TGTGCCAGCAGATATGTGACTAGCGGGACTTACAATGAGCAGTTCTTC
D gene: TRBD2
clone size: NA
J gene: TRBJ2-1
V gene: TRBV28

CDR3 protein: CAWSRTSGSRVRETQYF
CDR3 DNA: TGTGCCTGGAGTAGGACTAGCGGGAGCAGGGTGAGGGAGACCCAGTACTTC
D gene: TRBD2
clone size: NA
J gene: TRBJ2-5
V gene: TRBV30

CDR3 protein: CASSQGSLAGGYEQYF
CDR3 DNA: TGCGCCAGCAGCCAAGGCTCACTAGCGGGAGGCTACGAGCAGTACTTC
D gene: TRBD2
clone size: many
J gene: TRBJ2-7
V gene: TRBV4-3

CDR3 protein: CASSILAAYSYNEQFF
CDR3 DNA: TGCGCCAGCAGCATTCTAGCGGCCTACTCCTACAATGAGCAGTTCTTC
D gene: TRBD2
clone size: NA
J gene: TRBJ2-1
V gene: TRBV5-1

CDR3 protein: CAISESAAGGTSSETQYF
CDR3 DNA: TGTGCCATCAGTGAATCGGCAGCGGGAGGGACCTCTTCGGAGACCCAGTACTTC
D gene: TRBD2
clone size: many
J gene: TRBJ2-5
V gene: TRBV10-3

CDR3 protein: CASNLGGDEQYF
CDR3 DNA: TGTGCCAGCAATTTAGGGGGAGACGAGCAGTACTTC
D gene: NA
clone size: many
J gene: TRBJ2-7
V gene: TRBV11-2

CDR3 protein: CASSRTFFGSETQYF
CDR3 DNA: TGTGCCAGCAGTCGGACATTCTTTGGGTCAGAGACCCAGTACTTC
D gene: NA
clone size: NA
J gene: TRBJ2-5
V gene: TRBV12-3/TRBV12-4

CDR3 protein: CASSFLAGQGEQYF
CDR3 DNA: TGTGCCAGCAGTTTTCTCGCGGGTCAGGGGGAGCAGTACTTC
D gene: NA
clone size: few
J gene: TRBJ2-7
V gene: TRBV28

CDR3 protein: CASSWGLAGAGGELFF
CDR3 DNA: TGTGCCAGCAGCTGGGGACTAGCGGGAGCCGGCGGGGAGCTGTTTTTT
D gene: TRBD2
clone size: NA
J gene: TRBJ2-2
V gene: TRBV14

CDR3 protein: CASRSGQQYEQYF
CDR3 DNA: TGTGCCAGCAGATCCGGACAGCAATACGAGCAGTACTTC
D gene: NA
clone size: many
J gene: TRBJ2-7
V gene: TRBV6-1

CDR3 protein: CSVDGLAGTRKIHEETQYF
CDR3 DNA: TGCAGTGTTGATGGACTAGCGGGGACCAGAAAGATTCACGAAGAGACCCAGTACTTC
D gene: TRBD2
clone size: once
J gene: TRBJ2-5
V gene: TRBV29-1

CDR3 protein: CANRQPGQRNQPQHF
CDR3 DNA: TGTGCCAACAGACAACCGGGCCAGAGAAATCAGCCCCAGCATTTT
D gene: NA
clone size: NA
J gene: TRBJ1-5
V gene: TRBV28

CDR3 protein: CASNLGTSGRSPNEQFF
CDR3 DNA: TGTGCCAGCAACTTAGGTACCAGCGGGAGGTCCCCCAATGAGCAGTTCTTC
D gene: TRBD2
clone size: NA
J gene: TRBJ2-1
V gene: TRBV11-2

CDR3 protein: CASRLQLAIRYNEQFF
CDR3 DNA: TGTGCAAGTCGCCTACAGCTAGCGATTCGCTACAATGAGCAGTTCTTC
D gene: NA
clone size: NA
J gene: TRBJ2-1
V gene: TRBV12-2

CDR3 protein: CASRNGLAGAHNEQFF
CDR3 DNA: TGTGCCAGCAGGAACGGACTAGCGGGAGCCCACAATGAGCAGTTCTTC
D gene: TRBD2
clone size: many
J gene: TRBJ2-1
V gene: TRBV5-5

CDR3 protein: CASRVEGETQYF
CDR3 DNA: TGTGCCAGCAGAGTGGAGGGAGAGACCCAGTACTTC
D gene: NA
clone size: once
J gene: TRBJ2-5
V gene: TRBV6-2/TRBV6-3

CDR3 protein: CTSSPRIRDNEQFF
CDR3 DNA: TGTACCAGCAGCCCCAGGATCAGAGACAATGAGCAGTTCTTC
D gene: NA
clone size: NA
J gene: TRBJ2-1
V gene: TRBV13

CDR3 protein: CASSQSGSCTEAFF
CDR3 DNA: TGTGCCAGCAGCCAATCGGGATCCTGCACTGAAGCTTTCTTT
D gene: NA
clone size: NA
J gene: TRBJ1-1
V gene: TRBV14

CDR3 protein: CASSLAENYGYTF
CDR3 DNA: TGCGCCAGCAGCTTAGCAGAGAACTATGGCTACACCTTC
D gene: NA
clone size: NA
J gene: TRBJ1-2
V gene: TRBV5-1

CDR3 protein: CASSYGRSYNEQFF
CDR3 DNA: TGTGCCAGCAGTTATGGGAGATCCTACAATGAGCAGTTCTTC
D gene: NA
clone size: many
J gene: TRBJ2-1
V gene: TRBV6-2/TRBV6-3

CDR3 protein: CASSSWDRGRNSPLHF
CDR3 DNA: TGCGCCAGCAGCTCCTGGGACAGGGGAAGGAATTCACCCCTCCACTTT
D gene: TRBD1
clone size: many
J gene: TRBJ1-6
V gene: TRBV4-3

CDR3 protein: CASSSGGTVGLIRNIQYF
CDR3 DNA: TGTGCCAGCAGCTCTGGTGGGACAGTTGGACTTATTAGAAACATTCAGTACTTC
D gene: TRBD1
clone size: NA
J gene: TRBJ2-4
V gene: TRBV28

CDR3 protein: CSSSPLAGTTDTRYF
CDR3 DNA: TGCTCCAGCAGCCCGCTAGCGGGAACGACAGATACGCGGTATTTT
D gene: TRBD2
clone size: NA
J gene: TRBJ2-3
V gene: TRBV4-1

CDR3 protein: CASSLASGGSDTQYF
CDR3 DNA: TGTGCCAGCAGTTTGGCTAGCGGGGGTTCCGATACGCAGTATTTT
D gene: TRBD2
clone size: NA
J gene: TRBJ2-3
V gene: TRBV28

CDR3 protein: CASSPQQGAGYEQYF
CDR3 DNA: TGTGCCAGCAGCCCCCAACAGGGAGCGGGGTACGAGCAGTACTTC
D gene: NA
clone size: NA
J gene: TRBJ2-7
V gene: TRBV9

CDR3 protein: CAGSLVVLNTGELFF
CDR3 DNA: TGTGCCGGCAGCTTAGTTGTCCTAAACACCGGGGAGCTGTTTTTT
D gene: NA
clone size: NA
J gene: TRBJ2-2
V gene: TRBV11-2

CDR3 protein: CASSPGLAGIYEQYF
CDR3 DNA: TGTGCCAGCAGCCCTGGACTAGCGGGAATCTACGAGCAGTACTTC
D gene: TRBD2
clone size: few
J gene: TRBJ2-7
V gene: TRBV28

CDR3 protein: CASSLTGAVGPQPQHF
CDR3 DNA: TGTGCCAGCAGTTTGACAGGGGCTGTCGGGCCTCAGCCCCAGCATTTT
D gene: TRBD1
clone size: NA
J gene: TRBJ1-5
V gene: TRBV12-3/TRBV12-4

CDR3 protein: CTSSSCLRVAEQFF
CDR3 DNA: TGTACCAGCAGTTCATGTTTAAGGGTGGCTGAGCAGTTCTTC
D gene: NA
clone size: NA
J gene: TRBJ2-1
V gene: TRBV6-2/TRBV6-3

CDR3 protein: CASRYNREPGYTF
CDR3 DNA: TGTGCCAGCAGATACAACAGGGAACCGGGCTACACCTTC
D gene: NA
clone size: many
J gene: TRBJ1-2
V gene: TRBV6-5

CDR3 protein: CASSFPGGERTEAFF
CDR3 DNA: TGTGCCAGCAGCTTTCCAGGGGGGGAGCGGACTGAAGCTTTCTTT
D gene: TRBD1
clone size: NA
J gene: TRBJ1-1
V gene: TRBV5-6

CDR3 protein: CANSYSDGQGTVYTEAFF
CDR3 DNA: TGTGCCAACAGTTACTCGGATGGACAGGGGACAGTTTACACTGAAGCTTTCTTT
D gene: TRBD1
clone size: NA
J gene: TRBJ1-1
V gene: TRBV6-5

CDR3 protein: CASSLGYSGRVSEQFF
CDR3 DNA: TGTGCCAGCAGCTTAGGCTATAGCGGGAGGGTCTCTGAGCAGTTCTTC
D gene: TRBD2
clone size: once
J gene: TRBJ2-1
V gene: TRBV11-1

CDR3 protein: CASSLQRGDYNEQFF
CDR3 DNA: TGTGCCAGCAGCCTTCAGCGGGGGGACTACAATGAGCAGTTCTTC
D gene: TRBD2
clone size: few
J gene: TRBJ2-1
V gene: TRBV6-5

CDR3 protein: CASNLAPGGYNEQFF
CDR3 DNA: TGTGCCAGTAACTTAGCCCCCGGGGGCTACAATGAGCAGTTCTTC
D gene: NA
clone size: NA
J gene: TRBJ2-1
V gene: TRBV11-2

CDR3 protein: CASSYTDNLYF
CDR3 DNA: TGTGCCAGCAGTTACACTGACAACCTGTACTTC
D gene: NA
clone size: many
J gene: TRBJ2-7
V gene: TRBV6-2/TRBV6-3

CDR3 protein: CSVDAGGGNTIYF
CDR3 DNA: TGCAGCGTAGACGCTGGTGGTGGAAACACCATATATTTT
D gene: NA
clone size: NA
J gene: TRBJ1-3
V gene: TRBV29-1

CDR3 protein: CASSLVGDFGYTF
CDR3 DNA: TGCGCCAGCAGTTTGGTAGGGGACTTCGGCTACACCTTC
D gene: NA
clone size: NA
J gene: TRBJ1-2
V gene: TRBV5-1

CDR3 protein: CASSLDPTSGFYEQYF
CDR3 DNA: TGTGCCAGCAGTCTCGACCCGACTAGCGGCTTCTACGAGCAATACTTC
D gene: TRBD2
clone size: NA
J gene: TRBJ2-7
V gene: TRBV2

CDR3 protein: CASRQEGTLRNQPQHF
CDR3 DNA: TGCGCCAGCAGACAAGAGGGGACCCTCAGAAATCAGCCCCAGCATTTT
D gene: NA
clone size: NA
J gene: TRBJ1-5
V gene: TRBV4-1

CDR3 protein: CASSPGTVDYNEQFF
CDR3 DNA: TGCGCCAGCAGCCCCGGGACAGTAGATTACAATGAGCAGTTCTTC
D gene: TRBD1
clone size: many
J gene: TRBJ2-1
V gene: TRBV4-1

CDR3 protein: CASSLLAGSDGYTF
CDR3 DNA: TGTGCCAGCAGCTTATTGGCAGGCTCGGATGGCTACACCTTC
D gene: NA
clone size: NA
J gene: TRBJ1-2
V gene: TRBV7-9